The 32 T cell receptor beta chains below were found in one sample sequenced in a study of blood T cell repertoires in COVID-19. Data came from immunoSEQ multiplex PCR; TCRdb stores just in-frame clones and leaves some out. The sample includes tens of thousands of clones, 65% to 90% of them seen just once. The material sequenced was peripheral blood. The receptor set was obtained from a man between 60 and 75 years old with acute or convalescent COVID-19.

The chain joins TRBV28 to TRBJ1-5, with 9 bases identical to TRBD1. V was clipped by 3 bases and J by 4 bases; unmatched bases: 16. Germline V gives CDR1 MDHEN, CDR2 SYDVKM. This CDR3 is built from 19 residues. CDR3 nucleotide sequence: TGTGCCAGCAGTTTTTATCGACGTGTTCCGGGACAGGGTAATCAGCCCCAGCATTTT. This encodes CASSFYRRVPGQGNQPQHF.

CDR3 residues: CASSLQQVSGELFF. The CDR3 region has the DNA TGTGCCAGCAGCTTACAGCAGGTGTCCGGGGAGCTGTTTTTT. The chain couples TRBV7-7 to TRBJ2-2; D is ambiguous. CDR1 is SSHAT, CDR2 FNYEAQ, per germline (reference sequence). This CDR3 spans 14 amino acids. Trimming cost V 2 bases and J 6 bases, with 10 bases left between them. Supplemented by reference TRBV7-7 and TRBJ2-2, the full variable domain reads GAGVSQSPRYKVTKRGQDVTLRCDPISSHATLYWYQQALGQGPEFLTYFNYEAQPDKSGLPSDRFSAERPEGSISTLTIQRTEQRDSAMYRCASSLQQVSGELFFGEGSRLTVL.

The gene calls are TRBV6-2 or TRBV6-3 and TRBJ2-3; no clear D. There are 12 residues in the CDR3. Germline CDR1 reads MNHEY; CDR2 reads SVGEGT. Trimming took off 5 bases at V and 6 bases at J, with 9 bases between the two ends. CDR3 amino acids: CASSARSDTQYF. CDR3 DNA: TGTGCCAGCAGTGCCCGGAGCGATACGCAGTATTTT.

The chain uses TRBV6-6 and TRBJ2-1; 8 bases match TRBD2. CDR1 is MNHNY, CDR2 SVGAGI, per germline (reference sequence). With 0 bases clipped from V and 2 bases from J, the junction kept 3 bases outside the gene matches. This CDR3 is built from 16 residues. The CDR3 DNA reads as TGTGCCAGCAGTTACTCACAAGCGGGAGCCTACAATGAGCAGTTCTTC. Translation: CASSYSQAGAYNEQFF.

The V call is TRBV3-1 (or the pseudogene TRBV3-2), the J call TRBJ1-3; weak D call: TRBD1 (5 bases). This CDR3 has 13 amino acids. CDR1 is LGHDT and CDR2 is YNNKEL in the germline V gene (reference sequence). V lost 1 base to trimming and J lost 7 bases, with 8 bases between them. DNA of the CDR3: TGTGCCAGCAGCCAAGTGGGGCGGAACACCATATATTTT. Translating gives CASSQVGRNTIYF.

The rearrangement uses TRBV6-5 and TRBJ2-1; D is perhaps TRBD2 (5 bases). The germline V and J ends were trimmed by 8 bases and 0 bases, with 14 bases remaining between them. The CDR3 extends over 15 amino acids. CDR1 and CDR2 from the germline V gene are MNHEY and SVGAGI. Here the CDR3 DNA reads TGTGCCAGCGCTCCCTCGGGGAGCTCCTACAATGAGCAGTTCTTC. It codes for CASAPSGSSYNEQFF.

V and J are TRBV6-5 and TRBJ2-1; 7 bases align to TRBD2. This CDR3 comprises 14 residues. CDR1 and CDR2 (germline): MNHEY, SVGAGI. V lost 6 bases and J lost 6; bases outside the gene matches: 8. In nucleotides, the CDR3 is TGTGCCAGCAGAGATCGCAGCGGGGTCAATGAGCAGTTCTTC. Its translation is CASRDRSGVNEQFF.

This sequence joins TRBV7-9 and TRBJ2-3; D is possibly TRBD2 (5 bases). CDR1 SEHNR and CDR2 FQNEAQ come from the germline V gene (reference sequence). Trimming took off 1 base at V and 0 bases at J, with 14 bases between the two ends. CDR3 length: 17 residues. The CDR3 nucleotides read TGTGCCAGCAGCTTAGGGTTAGCAGGAGGCAGCACAGATACGCAGTATTTT. It yields the protein CASSLGLAGGSTDTQYF. Full variable domain (remainder filled in from reference TRBV7-9 and TRBJ2-3): DTGVSQNPRHKITKRGQNVTFRCDPISEHNRLYWYRQTLGQGPEFLTYFQNEAQLEKSRLLSDRFSAERPKGSFSTLEIQRTEQGDSAMYLCASSLGLAGGSTDTQYFGPGTRLTVL.

This clone came up once. The V call is TRBV28, the J call TRBJ1-5; TRBD1 matches 10 bases. The trim removed 6 bases at V and 5 bases at J, leaving 4 bases unmatched. From germline, CDR1 is MDHEN and CDR2 SYDVKM. The CDR3 has 14 residues. The CDR3 loop reads CASRGTGEYQPQHF. The CDR3 coding sequence is TGTGCCAGCAGGGGGACAGGGGAGTATCAGCCCCAGCATTTT.

This clone was seen once. The CDR3 DNA reads as TGTGCCAGCAGGGAGGAAACAGGGTTCGCCGGGGAGCTGTTTTTT. Amino acid sequence: CASREETGFAGELFF. The rearrangement links TRBV6-5 to TRBJ2-2; a possible D gene is TRBD1 (6 bases). Germline V gene data show CDR1 as MNHEY and CDR2 as SVGAGI. There are 15 residues in the CDR3. Trimming removed 6 bases from V and 6 bases from J, with 17 bases in between.

In this sample, this clone turned up once. The chain joins TRBV13 to TRBJ1-1, with D perhaps matching TRBD1 (5 bases). CDR3 size: 17 residues. Trimming removed 3 bases at V and 0 bases at J, with 17 bases between. CDR1 is PRHDT and CDR2 is FYEKMQ in the germline V gene (reference sequence). CDR3 sequence: CASSFGREAIMNTEAFF. DNA of the CDR3: TGTGCCAGCAGCTTTGGCAGGGAAGCCATCATGAACACTGAAGCTTTCTTT.

CDR3 in DNA: TGTGCCAGCAGCTCACTCCCCGCAGATAGCGTCCCCAATGAGCAGTTCTTC. Translating it yields CASSSLPADSVPNEQFF. The rearrangement joins TRBV7-2 to TRBJ2-1, with D possibly matching TRBD2 (5 bases). Per the germline V gene, CDR1 is SGHTA and CDR2 is FQGNSA. The CDR3 covers 17 residues. The V gene lost 4 bases and the J gene lost 6 bases, with 22 bases spanning the gap. The variable domain in full, with the rest retrieved from reference TRBV7-2 and TRBJ2-1, is GAGVSQSPSNKVTEKGKDVELRCDPISGHTALYWYRQSLGQGLEFLIYFQGNSAPDKSGLPSDRFSAERTGGSVSTLTIQRTQQEDSAVYLCASSSLPADSVPNEQFFGPGTRLTVL.

V and J are TRBV7-2 and TRBJ2-5; tentatively, D is TRBD1 (5 bases). The CDR3 is 15 residues long. Germline V gives CDR1 SGHTA, CDR2 FQGNSA. Trimming pared 1 base from V and 4 bases from J, leaving 13 bases between. In nucleotides, the CDR3 is TGTGCCAGCAGCTTAGGGGCATTCAGGGCAGAGACCCAGTACTTC. Protein: CASSLGAFRAETQYF.

This clone was seen only a few times. This specimen includes other DNA sequences encoding the same CDR3. The chain is built from TRBV30 and TRBJ1-2, with 7 bases identical to TRBD1. Germline loops: CDR1 GTSNPN, CDR2 SVGIG (reference sequence). This CDR3 comprises 13 residues. V shed 3 bases, J shed 4 bases, and the junction held 5 bases outside the gene matches. Written as DNA, the CDR3 is TGTGCCTGGAGCAGGGACAGACCCTATGGCTACACCTTC. This codes for CAWSRDRPYGYTF.

The chain uses TRBV5-5 and TRBJ1-1; D perhaps matches TRBD1 (5 bases). This CDR3 is 15 amino acids long. Trimming removed 2 bases at V and 3 bases at J, with 14 bases between. Germline V CDR1 and CDR2: SGHKS, YYEKEE (reference sequence). The CDR3 coding sequence is TGTGCCAGCAGCTTACGCTCCAGGGATTACACTGAAGCTTTCTTT. This codes for CASSLRSRDYTEAFF.

The chain joins TRBV2 to TRBJ1-1, with D perhaps TRBD1 (6 bases). The CDR3 covers 14 residues. V was shortened by 4 bases and J by 5 bases, with 14 bases between the two germline ends. Germline values: CDR1 SNHLY, CDR2 FYNNEI. CDR3 nucleotides: TGTGCCAGCAGTGCCACTATACAGGGAACTGAAGCTTTCTTT. The encoded protein is CASSATIQGTEAFF.

CDR3 amino acids: CAISPRPGQGPSGYTF. In nucleotides, the CDR3 is TGTGCCATCAGCCCTCGACCGGGACAGGGGCCTAGCGGCTACACCTTC. This chain connects TRBV10-3 to TRBJ1-2; the match to TRBD1 covers 10 bases. This CDR3 has 16 residues. The V gene's germline CDR1 is ENHRY and CDR2 SYGVKD. V lost 6 bases to trimming and J lost 8 bases; unmatched junction nucleotides: 15.

The V call is TRBV28, the J call TRBJ1-1; D might be TRBD1 (6 bases). This CDR3 has 15 residues. V was pared by 4 bases and J by 0 bases, with 12 bases between. The germline CDR1 and CDR2 sequences are MDHEN and SYDVKM. CDR3 loop: CASSSGATLNTEAFF. For the CDR3, the DNA is TGTGCCAGCAGTTCAGGGGCAACCCTGAACACTGAAGCTTTCTTT. Drawing the rest from reference TRBV28 and TRBJ1-1, the complete variable domain is DVKVTQSSRYLVKRTGEKVFLECVQDMDHENMFWYRQDPGLGLRLIYFSYDVKMKEKGDIPEGYSVSREKKERFSLILESASTNQTSMYLCASSSGATLNTEAFFGQGTRLTVV.

The J gene is TRBJ2-2, the V gene TRBV6-5, with TRBD1 identical over 8 bases. Germline CDR1 MNHEY, CDR2 SVGAGI. V was pared by 6 bases and J by 2 bases, with 5 bases of the junction left unmatched. The CDR3 extends over 15 amino acids. CDR3 protein: CASRSQGANTGELFF. The CDR3 DNA follows: TGTGCCAGCAGGTCCCAGGGGGCAAACACCGGGGAGCTGTTTTTT.

The rearrangement joins TRBV9 to TRBJ2-1; 9 bases agree with TRBD2. CDR1 SGDLS and CDR2 YYNGEE come from the germline V gene. The CDR3 sequence is 15 residues long. The ends lost 0 bases at V and 8 bases at J; junction bases unmatched: 6. CDR3: CASSVGLAVRDEQFF. The CDR3 bases are TGTGCCAGCAGCGTAGGACTAGCGGTTAGGGATGAGCAGTTCTTC.

J is TRBJ2-3 and V is TRBV27; 7 bases map to TRBD2. With V trimmed by 6 bases and J by 0 bases, 3 bases remained unmatched. The CDR3 length is 14 residues. Germline CDR1 and CDR2: MNHEY and SMNVEV (reference sequence). CDR3 amino acids: CASSWGGSTDTQYF. Here the CDR3 DNA reads TGTGCCAGCAGCTGGGGGGGGAGCACAGATACGCAGTATTTT.

This chain uses TRBV5-1 with TRBJ2-3, with 8 bases matching TRBD2. Trimming took 0 bases from V and 3 from J; bases not matched to a gene: 6. The germline V gene has CDR1 SGHRS and CDR2 YFSETQ. The CDR3 sequence is 16 residues long. CDR3 in DNA: TGCGCCAGCAGCTTGGCTATTGCGGGGGGAACAGATACGCAGTATTTT. This encodes CASSLAIAGGTDTQYF.

CDR3: CASSQVSMDSGNSPLHF. CDR3 coding DNA: TGCGCCAGCAGCCAAGTCTCAATGGACAGCGGAAATTCACCCCTCCACTTT. V gene TRBV4-1 combines with J gene TRBJ1-6, with D maybe TRBD1 (6 bases). The CDR3 runs 17 residues. Trimming took off 1 base at V and 7 bases at J, with 17 bases between the two ends. Germline values: CDR1 MGHRA, CDR2 YSYEKL.

V usage is TRBV27 and J usage is TRBJ1-1; D unresolved. Trimming took 5 bases from V and 1 from J, leaving 14 bases between them. CDR3 size: 15 residues. Germline CDR1 and CDR2: MNHEY and SMNVEV (reference sequence). The CDR3, as DNA: TGTGCCAGCAGTATCCGCCTCGCGGGGAACACTGAAGCTTTCTTT. Its protein is CASSIRLAGNTEAFF.

The J gene is TRBJ2-5, the V gene TRBV6-5; 8 bases line up with TRBD2. CDR1 is MNHEY and CDR2 is SVGAGI in the germline V gene. The trim removed 0 bases at V and 6 bases at J, leaving 9 bases unmatched. This CDR3 comprises 16 residues. The CDR3 DNA is TGTGCCAGCAGTTACTCGATGGTAGCGGGGAGAAAGACCCAGTACTTC. Translating it yields CASSYSMVAGRKTQYF.

The gene calls are TRBV19 and TRBJ2-3; 12 bases map to TRBD2. The CDR3 sequence is 19 residues long. After removal of 5 bases from V and 4 bases from J, the junction contained 16 bases not matched to a gene. Germline CDR1 is LNHDA and CDR2 is SQIVND (reference sequence). In nucleotides, the CDR3 is TGTGCCAGTAGTCCCCCCCCGGGACTAGCGGGTGGATTTGCAGATACGCAGTATTTT. Residues: CASSPPPGLAGGFADTQYF.

This rearrangement joins TRBV4-3 to TRBJ1-3; maybe TRBD1 (5 bases). Trimming pared 1 base from V and 4 bases from J, leaving 14 bases between. The CDR3 runs to 16 residues. The germline gives CDR1 LGHNA, CDR2 YSLEER. The CDR3 nucleotides are TGCGCCAGCAGCCAAGGGTGGGGAGGGACCGGAAACACCATATATTTT. This encodes CASSQGWGGTGNTIYF.

This sequence joins TRBV19 and TRBJ1-5, with 9 bases aligning to TRBD1. There are 16 residues in the CDR3. The germline V gene has CDR1 LNHDA and CDR2 SQIVND (reference sequence). The V and J ends lost 5 bases and 2 bases, in that order; junction bases with no gene match: 7. CDR3: CASSATGGAGNQPQHF. The CDR3, as DNA: TGTGCCAGTAGTGCCACAGGGGGCGCCGGCAATCAGCCCCAGCATTTT.

This clone was counted once. The J gene is TRBJ2-1, the V gene TRBV3-1 (or the pseudogene TRBV3-2), with TRBD2 matching 8 bases. The CDR3 runs 12 residues. Germline V gene data show CDR1 as LGHDT and CDR2 as YNNKEL (reference sequence). V dropped 6 bases and J dropped 8; count of bases not matched to a gene: 3. CDR3 amino acids: CASRSTSDEQFF. CDR3 nucleotide sequence: TGTGCCAGCAGGTCGACTAGCGATGAGCAGTTCTTC.

The chain is built from TRBV3-1 (or the pseudogene TRBV3-2) and TRBJ2-1; a weak D match, TRBD1 (6 bases). The germline gives CDR1 LGHDT, CDR2 YNNKEL (reference sequence). This CDR3 spans 20 amino acids. Trimming pared 1 base from V and 4 bases from J, leaving 26 bases between. CDR3 in amino acids: CASSQVFVSEGQGIYNEQFF. CDR3 nucleotide sequence: TGTGCCAGCAGCCAAGTCTTCGTTAGCGAAGGGCAGGGGATTTACAATGAGCAGTTCTTC.

The rearrangement uses TRBV15 and TRBJ1-6, with D hard to call. CDR1 is LNHNV, CDR2 YYDKDF, per germline (reference sequence). V lost 0 bases to trimming and J lost 7 bases, with 13 bases between them. The CDR3 contains 16 residues. This chain's CDR3 is CATSRDWPGTNSPLHF. CDR3 coding DNA: TGTGCCACCAGCAGAGATTGGCCAGGAACAAATTCACCCCTCCACTTT.

This clone showed up just a few times. The V gene is TRBV28, the J gene TRBJ1-5; 10 bases are a match to TRBD1. With 5 bases clipped from V and 2 bases from J, the junction kept 9 bases outside the gene matches. This CDR3 region has 17 residues. Germline V gene data show CDR1 as MDHEN and CDR2 as SYDVKM. The chain's CDR3 is CASSGDRGPLGNQPQHF. The DNA of the CDR3 is TGTGCCAGCAGTGGAGACAGGGGGCCTTTGGGCAATCAGCCCCAGCATTTT.